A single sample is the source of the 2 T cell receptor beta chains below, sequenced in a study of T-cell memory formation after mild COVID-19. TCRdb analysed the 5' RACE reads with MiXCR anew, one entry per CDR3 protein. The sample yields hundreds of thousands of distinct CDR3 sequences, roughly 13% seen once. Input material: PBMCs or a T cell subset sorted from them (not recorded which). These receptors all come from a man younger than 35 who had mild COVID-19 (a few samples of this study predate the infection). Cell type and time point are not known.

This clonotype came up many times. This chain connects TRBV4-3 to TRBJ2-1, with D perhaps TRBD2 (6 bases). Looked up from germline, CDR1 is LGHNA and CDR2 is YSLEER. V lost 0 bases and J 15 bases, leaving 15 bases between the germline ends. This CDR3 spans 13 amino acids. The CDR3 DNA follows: TGCGCCAGCAGCCAAGATAAGGGACTCGAGGGGTTCTTC. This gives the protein CASSQDKGLEGFF.

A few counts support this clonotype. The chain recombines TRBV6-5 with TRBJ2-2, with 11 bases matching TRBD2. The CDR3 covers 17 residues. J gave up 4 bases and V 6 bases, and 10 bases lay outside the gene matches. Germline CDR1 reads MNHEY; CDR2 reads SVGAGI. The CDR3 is CASSSVAGGPRTGELFF. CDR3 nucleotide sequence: TGTGCCAGCAGCTCGGTAGCGGGGGGGCCGCGCACCGGGGAGCTGTTTTTT.